A selection of T cell receptor beta chains follows, all from one sample in a study of early T cells in non-severe SARS-CoV-2 infection. TCRdb ran MiXCR on the 5' RACE reads and lists one entry per CDR3 protein. This table has some 66,000 distinct CDR3 sequences, approximately 13% appearing once. Material: whole blood. The receptors were gathered from an adult who was a healthcare worker with PCR-confirmed SARS-CoV-2 infection or an uninfected control (not recorded which). Both conserved end residues are part of each CDR3. D genes are given only for firm matches. Clone size is not always given. Where it is, it says once, few, many or a class for expanded clones.

>TRBV29-1|TRBJ2-1|.|many
CSAEWVDSSYNEQFF
TGCAGCGCCGAATGGGTGGACAGTTCCTACAATGAGCAGTTCTTC
>TRBV7-2|TRBJ2-3|.|few
CASSSSYAQLPDTQYF
TGTGCCAGCAGCTCAAGCTATGCGCAACTCCCAGATACGCAGTATTTT
>TRBV2|TRBJ2-7|.|many
CASSEGTPSYEQYF
TGTGCCAGCAGTGAAGGGACACCCTCCTACGAGCAGTACTTC
>TRBV13|TRBJ1-1|.|medium-sized
CASSFIKYGKNTEAFF
TGTGCCAGCAGCTTTATCAAGTATGGGAAGAACACTGAAGCTTTCTTT
>TRBV6-5|TRBJ1-5|.|many
CASSYSLGPNQPQHF
TGTGCCAGCAGTTATTCTCTGGGGCCTAATCAGCCCCAGCATTTT
>TRBV27|TRBJ1-1|TRBD1|many
CASTGQARTEAFF
TGTGCCAGCACGGGACAGGCGAGGACTGAAGCTTTCTTT
>TRBV7-2|TRBJ2-5|.|few
CASSLEQNLETQYF
TGTGCCAGCAGCTTAGAACAAAACCTAGAGACCCAGTACTTC
>TRBV15|TRBJ2-3|.|few
CATSLLGDTQYF
TGTGCCACCAGCCTCCTTGGAGATACGCAGTATTTT
>TRBV20-1|TRBJ2-2|TRBD1|.
CSARRGLVRNGELFF
TGCAGTGCTAGAAGGGGGCTCGTACGGAATGGGGAGCTGTTTTTT
>TRBV15|TRBJ2-1|TRBD2|.
CATSSGTLGTIQFF
TGTGCCACCAGCAGCGGTACCCTAGGGACTATTCAGTTCTTC
>TRBV24-1|TRBJ2-1|.|few
CATSDPAGSSYNEQFF
TGTGCCACCAGTGATCCGGCGGGGAGCTCCTACAATGAGCAGTTCTTC
>TRBV20-1|TRBJ2-7|.|few
CSAMVRRAYEQYF
TGCAGTGCTATGGTCAGGCGGGCTTACGAGCAGTACTTC
>TRBV4-1|TRBJ2-1|.|.
CASSQGDSDYNEQFF
TGCGCCAGCAGCCAAGGGGACTCGGACTACAATGAGCAGTTCTTC
>TRBV12-3/TRBV12-4|TRBJ2-1|.|few
CASSREAVSYNEQFF
TGTGCCAGCAGTCGAGAAGCAGTCTCCTACAATGAGCAGTTCTTC
>TRBV3-1|TRBJ2-3|.|many
CASSQQRSTDTQYF
TGTGCCAGCAGCCAACAACGAAGCACAGATACGCAGTATTTT
>TRBV11-2|TRBJ2-5|.|.
CASSLASTYQETQYF
TGTGCCAGCAGCTTAGCGAGTACGTACCAAGAGACCCAGTACTTC
>TRBV10-2|TRBJ1-4|TRBD1|.
CASSRTGIEKLFF
TGCGCCAGCAGTAGGACAGGTATCGAAAAACTGTTTTTT
>TRBV29-1|TRBJ2-1|.|many
CSVEGSGVRYNEQFF
TGCAGCGTTGAAGGTTCAGGGGTTCGATACAATGAGCAGTTCTTC
>TRBV4-3|TRBJ2-1|TRBD2|few
CASSQGLTSAYYNEQFF
TGCGCCAGCAGCCAAGGGTTAACTAGCGCCTATTACAATGAGCAGTTCTTC
>TRBV11-3|TRBJ2-5|.|.
CASSPPRAPQETQYF
TGTGCCAGCAGCCCCCCCCGGGCTCCACAAGAGACCCAGTACTTC
>TRBV7-8|TRBJ2-3|.|few
CASSLPTRTDTQYF
TGTGCCAGCAGCCTACCTACTCGCACAGATACGCAGTATTTT
>TRBV7-9|TRBJ2-7|.|few
CASSLDGTPYEQYF
TGTGCCAGCAGCTTAGACGGGACCCCCTACGAGCAGTACTTC
>TRBV7-8|TRBJ1-1|TRBD1|many
CASSLDRGKNTEAFF
TGTGCCAGCAGCCTAGACAGGGGGAAGAACACTGAAGCTTTCTTT
>TRBV20-1|TRBJ1-1|.|few
CSARPGFSAEAFF
TGCAGTGCAAGGCCAGGGTTCAGCGCTGAAGCTTTCTTT
>TRBV11-2|TRBJ2-5|.|few
CASSIRGQTQETQYF
TGTGCCAGCAGTATTAGAGGACAGACCCAAGAGACCCAGTACTTC
>TRBV29-1|TRBJ2-5|.|few
CSVNREETQYF
TGCAGCGTGAACAGGGAAGAGACCCAGTACTTC
>TRBV7-3|TRBJ1-1|.|.
CASSRGLLNTEAFF
TGTGCCAGCAGCCGGGGCCTACTAAACACTGAAGCTTTCTTT
>TRBV20-1|TRBJ1-6|.|few
CSAPPRPGTYNSPLHF
TGCAGTGCCCCCCCACGGCCGGGCACCTATAATTCACCCCTCCACTTT
>TRBV7-9|TRBJ2-1|TRBD2|few
CASSTTLAGALYNEQFF
TGTGCCAGCAGCACCACCCTAGCGGGAGCGTTGTACAATGAGCAGTTCTTC
>TRBV14|TRBJ2-3|.|.
CASSQVSFHTQYF
TGTGCCAGCAGCCAAGTTAGCTTTCATACGCAGTATTTT
>TRBV7-9|TRBJ2-7|.|.
CASSLTGTKSSYEQYF
TGTGCCAGCAGCTTAACCGGGACAAAGAGCTCCTACGAGCAGTACTTC
>TRBV4-3|TRBJ2-3|TRBD1|.
CASSQFDRGLADTQYF
TGCGCCAGCAGCCAATTCGACAGGGGGCTGGCAGATACGCAGTATTTT
>TRBV20-1|TRBJ2-3|TRBD2|few
CSAKDSGWSSDTQYF
TGCAGTGCTAAGGATAGCGGGTGGAGTTCAGATACGCAGTATTTT
>TRBV7-9|TRBJ1-5|.|few
CASSLPAGTQHF
TGTGCCAGCAGCCTCCCTGCGGGGACCCAGCATTTT
>TRBV2|TRBJ2-2|.|many
CASSPQGLSGGELFF
TGTGCCAGCTCCCCACAGGGCTTGAGTGGCGGGGAGCTGTTTTTT
>TRBV27|TRBJ2-7|.|.
CASSEVFREQYF
TGTGCCAGCAGTGAGGTTTTTCGCGAGCAGTACTTC
>TRBV7-2|TRBJ2-4|.|.
CASSLSRRHFF
TGTGCCAGCAGCTTAAGCCGGCGGCACTTCTTC
>TRBV11-2|TRBJ2-1|TRBD2|few
CASSLRLAGYNEQFF
TGTGCCAGCAGCTTAAGACTAGCGGGATACAATGAGCAGTTCTTC
>TRBV28|TRBJ2-2|TRBD2|.
CVSSLPGLMGSGELFF
TGTGTCAGCAGTTTACCGGGACTAATGGGTTCCGGGGAGCTGTTTTTT
>TRBV29-1|TRBJ1-2|.|few
CSVGGKNYGYTF
TGCAGCGTTGGAGGGAAGAACTATGGCTACACCTTC
>TRBV5-8|TRBJ2-3|.|few
CASSYRATGRTDTQYF
TGTGCCAGCAGCTACAGGGCCACTGGGCGGACAGATACGCAGTATTTT
>TRBV20-1|TRBJ2-3|.|.
CSAPGRGTDTQYF
TGCAGTGCTCCGGGCCGTGGCACAGATACGCAGTATTTT
>TRBV2|TRBJ1-4|.|many
CASSYGPKLFF
TGTGCCAGCAGTTACGGGCCAAAACTGTTTTTT
>TRBV15|TRBJ2-1|.|few
CATSTLWGDSTNNEQFF
TGTGCCACCAGCACCCTTTGGGGGGACTCCACTAACAATGAGCAGTTCTTC